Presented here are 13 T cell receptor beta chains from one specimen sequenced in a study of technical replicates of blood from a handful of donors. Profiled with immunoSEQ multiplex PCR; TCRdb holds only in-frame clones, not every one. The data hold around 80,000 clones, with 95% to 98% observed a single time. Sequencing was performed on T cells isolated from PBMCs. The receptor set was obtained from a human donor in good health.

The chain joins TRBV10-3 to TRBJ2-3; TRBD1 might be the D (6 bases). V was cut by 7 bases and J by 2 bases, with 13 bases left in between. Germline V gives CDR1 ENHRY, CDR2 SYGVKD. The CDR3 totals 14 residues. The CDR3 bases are TGTGCCATCACCAGGGGAGTAGACACAGATACGCAGTATTTT. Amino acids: CAITRGVDTDTQYF.

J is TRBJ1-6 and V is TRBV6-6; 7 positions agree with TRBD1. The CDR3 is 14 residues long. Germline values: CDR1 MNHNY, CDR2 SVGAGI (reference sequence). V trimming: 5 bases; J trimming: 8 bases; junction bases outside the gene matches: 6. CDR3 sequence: CASSLQGSHSPLHF. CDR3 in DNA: TGTGCCAGCAGTCTACAGGGGTCACATTCACCCCTCCACTTT.

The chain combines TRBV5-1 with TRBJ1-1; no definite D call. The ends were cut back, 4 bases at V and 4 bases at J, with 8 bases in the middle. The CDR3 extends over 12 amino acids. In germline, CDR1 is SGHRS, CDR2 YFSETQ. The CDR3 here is CASSEKPTEAFF. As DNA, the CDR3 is TGCGCCAGCAGCGAGAAGCCCACTGAAGCTTTCTTT. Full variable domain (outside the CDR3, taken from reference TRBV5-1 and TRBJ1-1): KAGVTQTPRYLIKTRGQQVTLSCSPISGHRSVSWYQQTPGQGLQFLFEYFSETQRNKGNFPGRFSGRQFSNSRSEMNVSTLELGDSALYLCASSEKPTEAFFGQGTRLTVV.

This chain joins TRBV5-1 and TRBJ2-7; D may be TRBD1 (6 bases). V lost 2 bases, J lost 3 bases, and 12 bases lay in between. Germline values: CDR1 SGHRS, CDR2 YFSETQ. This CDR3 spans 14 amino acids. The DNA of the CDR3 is TGCGCCAGCAGCTTAATGACAGGCGACTACGAGCAGTACTTC. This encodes CASSLMTGDYEQYF.

CDR3 sequence (DNA): TGTGCCAGCAGCTTAGTGCTAGCGGGGATTAATGAGCAGTTCTTC. Protein sequence: CASSLVLAGINEQFF. V usage is TRBV13 and J usage is TRBJ2-1; 9 positions match TRBD2. V was pared by 1 base and J by 7 bases, with 5 bases of the junction left unmatched. This CDR3 spans 15 amino acids. The germline V gene encodes CDR1 PRHDT and CDR2 FYEKMQ (reference sequence).

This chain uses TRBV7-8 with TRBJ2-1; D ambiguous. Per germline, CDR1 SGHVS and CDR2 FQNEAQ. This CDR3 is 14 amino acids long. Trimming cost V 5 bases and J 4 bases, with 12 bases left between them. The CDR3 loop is CASSVWAPYNEQFF. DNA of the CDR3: TGTGCCAGCAGCGTATGGGCCCCTTACAATGAGCAGTTCTTC. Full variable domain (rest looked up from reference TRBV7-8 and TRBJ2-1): GAGVSQSPRYKVAKRGQDVALRCDPISGHVSLFWYQQALGQGPEFLTYFQNEAQLDKSGLPSDRFFAERPEGSVSTLKIQRTQQEDSAVYLCASSVWAPYNEQFFGPGTRLTVL.

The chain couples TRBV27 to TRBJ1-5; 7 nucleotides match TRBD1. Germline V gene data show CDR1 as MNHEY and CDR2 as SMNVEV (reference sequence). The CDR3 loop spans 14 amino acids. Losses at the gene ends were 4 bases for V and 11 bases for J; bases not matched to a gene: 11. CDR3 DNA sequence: TGTGCCAGCAGTTCCTTTGACAGGGTCGGAGCCCAGCATTTT. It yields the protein CASSSFDRVGAQHF.

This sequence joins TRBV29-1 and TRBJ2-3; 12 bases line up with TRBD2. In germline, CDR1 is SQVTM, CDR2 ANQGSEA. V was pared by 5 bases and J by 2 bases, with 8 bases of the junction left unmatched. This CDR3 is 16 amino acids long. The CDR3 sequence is CSVRKTSGSLTDTQYF. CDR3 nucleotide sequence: TGCAGCGTTCGGAAGACTAGCGGGAGTCTCACAGATACGCAGTATTTT.

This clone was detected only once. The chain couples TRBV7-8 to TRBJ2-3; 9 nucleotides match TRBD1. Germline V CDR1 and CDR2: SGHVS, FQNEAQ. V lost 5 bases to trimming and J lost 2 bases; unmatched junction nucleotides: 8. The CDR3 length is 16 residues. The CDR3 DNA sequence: TGTGCCAGCAGCCCCATGGACAGGGGACTCACAGATACGCAGTATTTT. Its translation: CASSPMDRGLTDTQYF.

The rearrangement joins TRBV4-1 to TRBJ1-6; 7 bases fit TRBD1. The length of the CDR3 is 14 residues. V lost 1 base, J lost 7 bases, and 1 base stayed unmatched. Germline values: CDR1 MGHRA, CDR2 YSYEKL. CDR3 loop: CASSQVQGNSPLHF. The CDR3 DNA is TGCGCCAGCAGCCAAGTACAGGGGAATTCACCCCTCCACTTT.

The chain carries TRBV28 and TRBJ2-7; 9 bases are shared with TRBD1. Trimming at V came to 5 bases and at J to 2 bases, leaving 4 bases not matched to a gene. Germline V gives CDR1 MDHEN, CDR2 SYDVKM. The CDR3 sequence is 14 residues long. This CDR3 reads CASSVDRGAYEQYF. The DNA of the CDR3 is TGTGCCAGCAGTGTGGACAGGGGAGCCTACGAGCAGTACTTC.

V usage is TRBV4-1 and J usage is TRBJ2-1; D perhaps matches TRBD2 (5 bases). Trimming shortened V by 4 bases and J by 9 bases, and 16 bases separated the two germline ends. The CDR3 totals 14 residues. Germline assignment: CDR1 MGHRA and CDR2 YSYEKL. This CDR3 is CASSPLARGSEQFF. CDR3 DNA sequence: TGCGCCAGCAGCCCCCTAGCCCGGGGTAGTGAGCAGTTCTTC.

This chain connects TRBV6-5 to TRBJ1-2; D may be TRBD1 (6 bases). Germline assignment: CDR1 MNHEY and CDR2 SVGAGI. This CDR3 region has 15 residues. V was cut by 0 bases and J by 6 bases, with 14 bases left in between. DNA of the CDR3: TGTGCCAGCAGTTACTCGTACAGGGATATGAATGGCTACACCTTC. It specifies CASSYSYRDMNGYTF.